This T cell receptor beta chain was recorded in a study of long-term antiretroviral therapy in people with HIV. The immunoSEQ assay was v3.0, run at survey level. The data were produced by immunoSEQ multiplex PCR, yet TCRdb's version contains in-frame clones alone and is incomplete. This table holds roughly 40,000 clones, roughly 90% found once. The germline CDR1 and CDR2 sequences are SGHTA and FQGNSA. V trimming: 2 bases; J trimming: 5 bases; junction bases outside the gene matches: 3. The CDR3 runs 15 residues. On this clone itself: Its antigen is unknown. The sample contains more than one DNA sequence encoding this CDR3.

Whole-study findings and limits: Those clones which expanded before ART made up the dominant part of the repertoire at all time points.

The sequence was collected from a woman in her fifties or sixties with HIV. The sample was unsorted PBMCs, taken 1.2 years after starting antiretroviral therapy. The rearrangement links TRBV7-2 to TRBJ1-6; 7 bases are a match to TRBD1. The CDR3 DNA follows: TGTGCCAGCAGCTTAAGACAGGGTAATAATTCACCCCTCCACTTT. This sequence encodes CASSLRQGNNSPLHF.